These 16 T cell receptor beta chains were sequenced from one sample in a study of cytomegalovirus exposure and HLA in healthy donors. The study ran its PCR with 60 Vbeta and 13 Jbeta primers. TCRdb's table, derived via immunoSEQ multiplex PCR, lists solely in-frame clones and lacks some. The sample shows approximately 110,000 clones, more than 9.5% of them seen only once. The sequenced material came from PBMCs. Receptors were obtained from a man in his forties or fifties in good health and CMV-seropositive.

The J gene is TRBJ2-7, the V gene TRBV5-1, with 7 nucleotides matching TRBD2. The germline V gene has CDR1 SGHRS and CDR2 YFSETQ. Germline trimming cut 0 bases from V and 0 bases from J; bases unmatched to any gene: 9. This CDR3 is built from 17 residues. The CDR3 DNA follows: TGCGCCAGCAGCTTGGCGAACCTAGCGGTGAGCTCCTACGAGCAGTACTTC. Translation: CASSLANLAVSSYEQYF.

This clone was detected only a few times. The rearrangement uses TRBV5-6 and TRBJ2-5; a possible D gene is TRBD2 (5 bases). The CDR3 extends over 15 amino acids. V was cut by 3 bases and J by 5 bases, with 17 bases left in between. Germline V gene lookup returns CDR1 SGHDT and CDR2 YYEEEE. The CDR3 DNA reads TGTGCCAGCAGCTCAGGAGCTAGCCCAGGCGAGACCCAGTACTTC. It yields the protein CASSSGASPGETQYF.

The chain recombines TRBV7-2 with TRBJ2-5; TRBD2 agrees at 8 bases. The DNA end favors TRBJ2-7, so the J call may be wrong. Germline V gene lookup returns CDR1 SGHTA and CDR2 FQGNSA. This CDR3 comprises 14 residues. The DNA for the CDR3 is TGTGCCAGCAGGGCTACTAGCGGTACCTACGAGCAGTACTTC. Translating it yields CASRATSGTYEQYF.

CDR3 in amino acids: CASSQARRRGIYNEQFF. CDR3 sequence (DNA): TGTGCCAGCAGCCAAGCCCGTAGACGCGGTATCTACAATGAGCAGTTCTTC. This chain uses TRBV14 with TRBJ2-1; D gene ambiguous. This CDR3 has 17 residues. Germline values: CDR1 SGHDN, CDR2 FVKESK. V lost 1 base, J lost 3 bases, and 16 bases lay in between.

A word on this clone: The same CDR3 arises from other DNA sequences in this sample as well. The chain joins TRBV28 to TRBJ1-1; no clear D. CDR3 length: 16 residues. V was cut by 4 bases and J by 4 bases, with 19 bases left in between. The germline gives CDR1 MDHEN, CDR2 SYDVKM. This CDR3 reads CASSSPALPGITEAFF. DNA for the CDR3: TGTGCCAGCAGTTCCCCAGCCCTGCCGGGGATCACTGAAGCTTTCTTT.

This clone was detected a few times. The CDR3 DNA follows: TGTGCCAGCTGGGACAGGGGATCTTCCTACGAGCAGTACTTC. Translated, it gives CASWDRGSSYEQYF. This chain connects TRBV6-1 to TRBJ2-7, with TRBD1 matching over 10 bases. The CDR3 extends over 14 amino acids. Trimming removed 8 bases from V and 1 base from J; junction bases left unmatched: 5. Germline CDR1 MNHNS, CDR2 SASEGT.

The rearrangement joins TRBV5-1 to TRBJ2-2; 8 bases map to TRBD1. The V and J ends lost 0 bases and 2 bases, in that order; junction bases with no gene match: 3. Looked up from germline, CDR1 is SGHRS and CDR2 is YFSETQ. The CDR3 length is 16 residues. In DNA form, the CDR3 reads TGCGCCAGCAGCTTGGCCGACAGGGGTAACACCGGGGAGCTGTTTTTT. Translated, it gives CASSLADRGNTGELFF.

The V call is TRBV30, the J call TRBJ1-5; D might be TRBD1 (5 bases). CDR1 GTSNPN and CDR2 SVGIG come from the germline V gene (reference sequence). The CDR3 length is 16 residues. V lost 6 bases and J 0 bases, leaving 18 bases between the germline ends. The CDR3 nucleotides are TGTGCCTGCAATACCCGGGGGGGATATAGCAATCAGCCCCAGCATTTT. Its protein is CACNTRGGYSNQPQHF. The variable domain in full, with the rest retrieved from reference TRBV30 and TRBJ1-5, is SQTIHQWPATLVQPVGSPLSLECTVEGTSNPNLYWYRQAAGRGLQLLFYSVGIGQISSEVPQNLSASRPQDRQFILSSKKLLLSDSGFYLCACNTRGGYSNQPQHFGDGTRLSIL.

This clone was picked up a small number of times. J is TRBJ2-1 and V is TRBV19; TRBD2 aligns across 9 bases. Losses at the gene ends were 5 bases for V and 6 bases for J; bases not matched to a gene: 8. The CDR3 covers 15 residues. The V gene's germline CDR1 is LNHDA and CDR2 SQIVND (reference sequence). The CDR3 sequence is CASSPRGAGGNEQFF. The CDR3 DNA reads TGTGCCAGTAGTCCGCGGGGAGCGGGAGGCAATGAGCAGTTCTTC. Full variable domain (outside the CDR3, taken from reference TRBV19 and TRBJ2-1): DGGITQSPKYLFRKEGQNVTLSCEQNLNHDAMYWYRQDPGQGLRLIYYSQIVNDFQKGDIAEGYSVSREKKESFPLTVTSAQKNPTAFYLCASSPRGAGGNEQFFGPGTRLTVL.

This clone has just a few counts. CDR3 bases: TGCGCCAGCAGCCAAGATCGAGGGTTCGATACGCAGTATTTT. Amino acids: CASSQDRGFDTQYF. The chain has TRBV4-1 and TRBJ2-3; weak D call: TRBD2 (5 bases). This CDR3 is 14 amino acids long. V dropped 0 bases and J dropped 6 bases, with 10 bases sitting between them. The germline CDR1 and CDR2 sequences are MGHRA and YSYEKL.

Here the CDR3 DNA reads TGTGCCACCAGCAGAGATTTAGAGTTAGGACAGGATGGCTACACCTTC. It specifies CATSRDLELGQDGYTF. The chain has TRBV15 and TRBJ1-2; 7 nucleotides line up with TRBD1. The CDR3 has 16 residues. CDR1 is LNHNV and CDR2 is YYDKDF in the germline V gene (reference sequence). The V gene end was trimmed by 0 bases and the J gene end by 6 bases; junction bases not matched to a gene: 10. The whole variable domain, remainder taken from reference TRBV15 and TRBJ1-2, is DAMVIQNPRYQVTQFGKPVTLSCSQTLNHNVMYWYQQKSSQAPKLLFHYYDKDFNNEADTPDNFQSRRPNTSFCFLDIRSPGLGDTAMYLCATSRDLELGQDGYTFGSGTRLTVV.

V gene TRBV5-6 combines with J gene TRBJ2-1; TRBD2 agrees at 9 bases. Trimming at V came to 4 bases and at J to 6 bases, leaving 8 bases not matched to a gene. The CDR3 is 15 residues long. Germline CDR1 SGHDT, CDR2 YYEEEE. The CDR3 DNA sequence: TGTGCCAGCAGCCCTAGCGGGACGTTGGGCAATGAGCAGTTCTTC. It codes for CASSPSGTLGNEQFF.

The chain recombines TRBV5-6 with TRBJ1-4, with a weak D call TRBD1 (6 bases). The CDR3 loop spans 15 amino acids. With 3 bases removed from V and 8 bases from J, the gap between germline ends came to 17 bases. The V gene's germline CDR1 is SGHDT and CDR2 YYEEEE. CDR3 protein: CASSSLARGGEKLFF. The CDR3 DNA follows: TGTGCCAGCAGCTCGCTCGCAAGGGGGGGAGAAAAACTGTTTTTT.

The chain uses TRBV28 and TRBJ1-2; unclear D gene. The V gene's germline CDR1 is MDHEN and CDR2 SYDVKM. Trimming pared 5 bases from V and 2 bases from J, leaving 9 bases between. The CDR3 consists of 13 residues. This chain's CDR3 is CASSLTENYGYTF. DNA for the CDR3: TGTGCCAGCAGTCTTACTGAGAACTATGGCTACACCTTC.

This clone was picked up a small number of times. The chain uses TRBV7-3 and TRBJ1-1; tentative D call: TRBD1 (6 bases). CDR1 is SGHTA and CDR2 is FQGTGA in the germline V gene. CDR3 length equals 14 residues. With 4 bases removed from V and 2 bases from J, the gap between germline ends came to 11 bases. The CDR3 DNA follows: TGTGCCAGCAGCTCCGGACAGCCCAACACTGAAGCTTTCTTT. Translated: CASSSGQPNTEAFF.

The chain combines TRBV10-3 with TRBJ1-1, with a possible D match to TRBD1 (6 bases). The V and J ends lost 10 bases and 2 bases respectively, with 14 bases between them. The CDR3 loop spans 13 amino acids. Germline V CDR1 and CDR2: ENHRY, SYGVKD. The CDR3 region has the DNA TGTGCCACCGTGTCCAGGGGAAACACTGAAGCTTTCTTT. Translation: CATVSRGNTEAFF.